The rows below give T cell receptor beta chains drawn from one sample of a study of identical twins. Via MiXCR, TCRdb re-called the 5' RACE reads, giving one row per CDR3 protein. In the table there are around 470,000 distinct CDR3 sequences, 14% of which are singletons. These records were also assigned to another study, of yellow fever vaccine responses in identical twins.

The sequencing sample was made of CD4+ T cells sorted from blood. These receptors were obtained from a woman aged 18-30 years in good health. Both conserved end residues are part of each CDR3. The D gene is left open where the match is weak. Clone size is shown for a subset of rows, as once, few, many or a class of expanded clone.

CDR3	DNA	V	J	D	size
CSARSRLAGGPGEQFF	TGCAGTGCTAGGTCTCGGCTAGCGGGAGGGCCCGGGGAGCAGTTCTTC	TRBV20-1	TRBJ2-1	TRBD2	-
CATSDYPTSGTRQFF	TGTGCCACCAGTGACTACCCGACCAGCGGGACGCGGCAGTTCTTC	TRBV24-1	TRBJ2-1	TRBD2	-
CASSQLPGSGELFF	TGCGCCAGCAGCCAATTACCGGGTTCCGGGGAGCTGTTTTTT	TRBV4-3	TRBJ2-2	-	few
CASSLNSGGADTQYF	TGTGCCAGCAGTTTAAATAGCGGGGGGGCGGATACGCAGTATTTT	TRBV12-3/TRBV12-4	TRBJ2-3	TRBD2	-
CATSDLGEDEQFF	TGTGCCACCAGTGATTTAGGGGAGGATGAGCAGTTCTTC	TRBV24-1	TRBJ2-1	-	-
CSAPRQGATDTQYF	TGCAGTGCACCCAGACAGGGGGCGACGGATACGCAGTATTTT	TRBV20-1	TRBJ2-3	TRBD1	-
CSAGTSLTDTQYF	TGCAGTGCCGGGACTAGCCTTACAGATACGCAGTATTTT	TRBV20-1	TRBJ2-3	TRBD2	-
CASREPDARYNEQFF	TGTGCCAGCAGGGAACCCGACGCAAGATACAATGAGCAGTTCTTC	TRBV2	TRBJ2-1	-	-
CASSLEGTTYNEQFF	TGTGCCAGCAGCTTAGAAGGGACAACCTACAATGAGCAGTTCTTC	TRBV7-2	TRBJ2-1	-	once
CASSSDRGHSEQYF	TGCGCCAGCAGCAGCGACAGGGGGCATAGTGAGCAGTACTTC	TRBV5-1	TRBJ2-7	TRBD1	many
CASSWGTANTEAFF	TGTGCCAGCAGCTGGGGGACAGCGAACACTGAAGCTTTCTTT	TRBV7-9	TRBJ1-1	TRBD1	few
CSASGLRVNTQYF	TGCAGTGCTAGCGGCCTCCGGGTTAATACGCAGTATTTT	TRBV20-1	TRBJ2-3	-	few
CASSAGQLRLQYF	TGCGCCAGCAGCGCGGGACAGCTGCGTCTGCAGTACTTC	TRBV5-1	TRBJ2-7	-	once
CASSFWGRETQYF	TGTGCCAGCAGTTTTTGGGGGCGGGAGACCCAGTACTTC	TRBV28	TRBJ2-5	-	few
CASSLNHHSGNTIYF	TGTGCCAGCAGCCTAAATCATCACTCTGGAAACACCATATATTTT	TRBV11-1	TRBJ1-3	-	-
CASSSRDTQSSYNEQFF	TGTGCCAGTAGTAGCCGGGACACGCAATCCTCCTACAATGAGCAGTTCTTC	TRBV19	TRBJ2-1	-	-
CATSSQREYNNEQFF	TGTGCCACCAGCAGTCAGCGGGAGTACAACAATGAGCAGTTCTTC	TRBV15	TRBJ2-1	TRBD2	-
CASSLVGMNTEAFF	TGTGCCAGCAGTTTGGTGGGGATGAACACTGAAGCTTTCTTT	TRBV11-2	TRBJ1-1	-	many
CASSQDRMKAFF	TGTGCCAGCAGCCAAGATAGGATGAAAGCTTTCTTT	TRBV14	TRBJ1-1	-	-
CASRRFTGTGNSAGYTF	TGTGCCAGCAGGCGATTCACCGGGACAGGGAATTCCGCTGGCTACACCTTC	TRBV6-1	TRBJ1-2	TRBD1	-
CSVQLTDTQYF	TGCAGCGTTCAGCTCACAGATACGCAGTATTTT	TRBV29-1	TRBJ2-3	-	few
CASGLPEETQYF	TGTGCCAGCGGCTTACCGGAGGAGACCCAGTACTTC	TRBV28	TRBJ2-5	-	-
CASSSGTGNNEQFF	TGCGCCAGCAGCTCCGGGACAGGGAACAATGAGCAGTTCTTC	TRBV5-1	TRBJ2-1	TRBD1	many
CASRTGQHEQYF	TGTGCCAGCCGGACAGGGCAACACGAGCAGTACTTC	TRBV2	TRBJ2-7	TRBD1	-
CASRSNSDTQYF	TGTGCCAGCAGATCAAACTCAGATACGCAGTATTTT	TRBV7-9	TRBJ2-3	-	-
CASSSQGLDTEAFF	TGTGCCAGCAGCTCACAGGGGCTGGACACTGAAGCTTTCTTT	TRBV7-6	TRBJ1-1	TRBD1	many
CASSPRLAGVDEQFF	TGTGCCAGCAGCCCCAGACTAGCGGGGGTGGATGAGCAGTTCTTC	TRBV7-3	TRBJ2-1	TRBD2	few
CASSLQGIPSTDTQYF	TGTGCCAGCAGCTTACAGGGGATTCCTAGCACAGATACGCAGTATTTT	TRBV7-8	TRBJ2-3	-	many
CASSPARSPLANEQFF	TGTGCCAGCAGCCCAGCGCGGAGTCCCCTAGCCAATGAGCAGTTCTTC	TRBV11-2	TRBJ2-1	-	few
CSAPGHTGELFF	TGCAGTGCTCCCGGACACACCGGGGAGCTGTTTTTT	TRBV20-1	TRBJ2-2	-	few
CASSLGTGLLEQYF	TGTGCCAGCAGCTTAGGGACTGGACTGCTGGAGCAGTACTTC	TRBV7-2	TRBJ2-7	-	-
CASSYDRGARYSPLHF	TGTGCCAGCAGTTACGATCGGGGGGCGCGGTATTCACCCCTCCACTTT	TRBV6-5	TRBJ1-6	-	few
CASSLPRQGSTGELFF	TGTGCCAGCAGCCTACCTAGACAGGGGAGCACCGGGGAGCTGTTTTTT	TRBV6-1	TRBJ2-2	TRBD1	few
CASSEATGSSYNEQFF	TGTGCCAGCAGTGAAGCAACAGGGTCTTCCTACAATGAGCAGTTCTTC	TRBV2	TRBJ2-1	-	-
CASSLRGNNQPQHF	TGTGCCAGCAGCTTAAGGGGGAACAATCAGCCCCAGCATTTT	TRBV7-9	TRBJ1-5	-	many
CASSVGSGLNTDTQYF	TGTGCCAGCAGCGTAGGTAGCGGGCTGAACACAGATACGCAGTATTTT	TRBV9	TRBJ2-3	TRBD2	-
CASSLQAGISTDTQYF	TGTGCCAGCAGTTTACAGGCGGGGATTAGCACAGATACGCAGTATTTT	TRBV12-3/TRBV12-4	TRBJ2-3	-	-
CSVIGMASYGYTF	TGCAGCGTTATCGGCATGGCGAGCTATGGCTACACCTTC	TRBV29-1	TRBJ1-2	-	-
CASSKEGREGLSADTQYF	TGTGCCAGCAGCAAAGAAGGACGGGAGGGCCTGTCAGCAGATACGCAGTATTTT	TRBV21-1	TRBJ2-3	-	few
CAIRGTSEYTGELFF	TGTGCCATCAGGGGGACTAGCGAATACACCGGGGAGCTGTTTTTT	TRBV10-3	TRBJ2-2	TRBD2	few
CASSLRQPTSGANVLTF	TGTGCCAGCAGCCTACGACAGCCTACCTCTGGGGCCAACGTCCTGACTTTC	TRBV6-5	TRBJ2-6	-	-
CASSLDISGRRADTQYF	TGTGCCAGCAGCTTAGATATTAGCGGGAGGAGGGCAGATACGCAGTATTTT	TRBV11-2	TRBJ2-3	TRBD2	few
CASTLTGMNTEAFF	TGTGCCAGCACTCTAACAGGAATGAACACTGAAGCTTTCTTT	TRBV7-2	TRBJ1-1	-	few
CASSGGAVVTQYF	TGTGCCAGCAGTGGGGGTGCGGTGGTTACGCAGTATTTT	TRBV2	TRBJ2-3	-	few
CASSLGSSGLAPNEQFF	TGTGCCAGCAGCCTCGGAAGCTCTGGGCTAGCGCCGAATGAGCAGTTCTTC	TRBV7-8	TRBJ2-1	-	few
CASSQGTGGREETQYF	TGTGCCAGCAGCCAAGGGACGGGGGGTCGGGAAGAGACCCAGTACTTC	TRBV4-2	TRBJ2-5	TRBD2	-
CASSSSGSNQPQHF	TGTGCCAGCAGTTCTTCCGGTAGCAATCAGCCCCAGCATTTT	TRBV27	TRBJ1-5	-	few
CSARDSRQGGVPGELFF	TGCAGTGCTAGAGATTCCCGACAGGGGGGCGTTCCTGGGGAGCTGTTTTTT	TRBV20-1	TRBJ2-2	TRBD1	few
CSVGGSTNEKLFF	TGCAGCGTTGGCGGTTCAACTAATGAAAAACTGTTTTTT	TRBV29-1	TRBJ1-4	-	many
CASSYRGFEQFF	TGTGCCAGCAGTTATCGAGGGTTTGAGCAGTTCTTC	TRBV6-5	TRBJ2-1	-	few
CASSFSVSLTDTQYF	TGTGCCAGCAGCTTTTCTGTGAGTTTGACAGATACGCAGTATTTT	TRBV7-9	TRBJ2-3	-	-
CSARGTGTSGGAYNEQFF	TGCAGTGCTAGAGGCACCGGGACTAGCGGGGGGGCTTACAATGAGCAGTTCTTC	TRBV20-1	TRBJ2-1	TRBD2	-
CATSDSRRVQGLYGYTF	TGTGCCACCAGTGATTCCCGGCGGGTCCAGGGGCTCTATGGCTACACCTTC	TRBV24-1	TRBJ1-2	-	few
CASSLTGGWYEQYF	TGTGCCAGCAGTTTGACAGGGGGCTGGTACGAGCAGTACTTC	TRBV28	TRBJ2-7	TRBD1	-
CASSKQGAGELFF	TGTGCCAGCAGTAAACAGGGGGCCGGGGAGCTGTTTTTT	TRBV12-3/TRBV12-4	TRBJ2-2	TRBD1	many
CASSPRTSGSITGELFF	TGTGCCAGCAGTCCCCGGACTAGCGGGAGTATAACCGGGGAGCTGTTTTTT	TRBV12-3/TRBV12-4	TRBJ2-2	TRBD2	few
CSVEVLGFSQYF	TGCAGCGTTGAAGTACTGGGGTTCTCCCAGTACTTC	TRBV29-1	TRBJ2-5	-	-
CASSRGGDVPDNEQFF	TGTGCCAGCTCACGTGGCGGGGACGTACCAGACAATGAGCAGTTCTTC	TRBV18	TRBJ2-1	-	few
CSVEKYGGLENIQYF	TGCAGCGTTGAAAAGTATGGGGGCCTCGAAAACATTCAGTACTTC	TRBV29-1	TRBJ2-4	-	many